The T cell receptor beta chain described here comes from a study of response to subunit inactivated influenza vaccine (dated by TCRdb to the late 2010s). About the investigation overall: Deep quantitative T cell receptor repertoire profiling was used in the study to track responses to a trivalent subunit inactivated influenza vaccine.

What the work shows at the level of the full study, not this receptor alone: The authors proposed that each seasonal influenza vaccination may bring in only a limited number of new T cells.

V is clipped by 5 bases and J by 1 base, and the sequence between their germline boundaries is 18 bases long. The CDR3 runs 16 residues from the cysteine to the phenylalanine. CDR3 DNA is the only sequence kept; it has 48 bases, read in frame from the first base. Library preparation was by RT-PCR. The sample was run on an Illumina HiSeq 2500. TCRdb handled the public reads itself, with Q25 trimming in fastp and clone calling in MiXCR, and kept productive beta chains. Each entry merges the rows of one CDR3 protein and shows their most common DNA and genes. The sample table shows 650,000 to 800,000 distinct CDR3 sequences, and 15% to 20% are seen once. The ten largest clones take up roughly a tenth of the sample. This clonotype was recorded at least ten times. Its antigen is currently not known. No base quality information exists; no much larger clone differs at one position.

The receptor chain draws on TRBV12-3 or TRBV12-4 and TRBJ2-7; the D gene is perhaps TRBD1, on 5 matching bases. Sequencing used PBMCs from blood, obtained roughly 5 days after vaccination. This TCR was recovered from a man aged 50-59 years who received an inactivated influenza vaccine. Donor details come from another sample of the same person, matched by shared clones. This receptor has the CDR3 CASSARTRQSSYEQYF. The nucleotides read TGTGCCAGCAGTGCCAGAACGAGACAGTCATCCTACGAGCAGTACTTC.